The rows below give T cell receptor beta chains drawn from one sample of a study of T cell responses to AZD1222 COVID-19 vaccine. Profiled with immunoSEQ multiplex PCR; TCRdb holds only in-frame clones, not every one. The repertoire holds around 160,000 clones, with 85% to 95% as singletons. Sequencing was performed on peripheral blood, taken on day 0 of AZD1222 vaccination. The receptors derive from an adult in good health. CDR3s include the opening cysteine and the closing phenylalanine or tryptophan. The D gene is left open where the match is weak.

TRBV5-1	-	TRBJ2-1	CASSLPGLARVGEQFF
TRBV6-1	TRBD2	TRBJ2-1	CASSEAPLAGATYNEQFF
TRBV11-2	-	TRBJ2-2	CASSLVPGNTGELFF
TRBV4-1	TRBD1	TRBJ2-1	CASSQVLLSDRTSYNEQFF
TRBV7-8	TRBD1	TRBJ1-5	CASSEDREGQPQHF
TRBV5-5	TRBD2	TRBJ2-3	CASSLSIRGLTSTDTQYF
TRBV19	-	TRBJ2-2	CASSMMQSAGELFF
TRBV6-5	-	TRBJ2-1	CASSYGGLSVDEQFF
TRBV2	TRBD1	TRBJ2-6	CASTPVGQLSSGANVLTF
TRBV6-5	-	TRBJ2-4	CASRESAKNIQYF
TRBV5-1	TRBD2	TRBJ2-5	CASSLYGTSGETQYF
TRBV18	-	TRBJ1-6	CASSPQGSALHF
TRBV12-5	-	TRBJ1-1	CASGLILDRNTEAFF
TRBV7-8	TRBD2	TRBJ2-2	CASSLISSGGTLRNTGELFF
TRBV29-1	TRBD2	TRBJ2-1	CSVLGLAGVYEQFF
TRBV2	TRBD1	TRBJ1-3	CASKTGGTGTSGNTIYF
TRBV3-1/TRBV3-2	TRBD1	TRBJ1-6	CASSQDGQGGPSYNSPLHF
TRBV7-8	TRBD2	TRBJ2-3	CASSFTSGRGDTQYF
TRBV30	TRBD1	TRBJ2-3	CAWSEGQGVTDTQYF
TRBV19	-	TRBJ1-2	CASSIRGLSLGYTF
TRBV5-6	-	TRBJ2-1	CARTRADEQFF
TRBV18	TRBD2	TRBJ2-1	CASRQALAGNEQFF
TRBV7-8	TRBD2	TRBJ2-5	CASSITSGSTLETQYF
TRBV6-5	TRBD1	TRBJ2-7	CASSRGQGTYEQYF